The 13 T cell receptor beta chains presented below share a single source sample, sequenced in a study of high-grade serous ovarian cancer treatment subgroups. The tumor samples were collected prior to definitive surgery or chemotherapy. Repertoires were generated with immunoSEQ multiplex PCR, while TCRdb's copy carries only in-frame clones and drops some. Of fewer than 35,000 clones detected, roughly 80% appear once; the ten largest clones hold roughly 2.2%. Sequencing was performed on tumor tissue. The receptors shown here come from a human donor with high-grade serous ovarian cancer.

CDR3 sequence: CASSYSILDSGNTIYF. CDR3 nucleotides: TGTGCCAGCAGTTACTCGATACTGGACTCTGGAAACACCATATATTTT. The chain joins TRBV6-5 to TRBJ1-3, with D uncertain. This CDR3 has 16 residues. Per the germline V gene, CDR1 is MNHEY and CDR2 is SVGAGI. V was shortened by 0 bases and J by 0 bases, with 9 bases between the two germline ends.

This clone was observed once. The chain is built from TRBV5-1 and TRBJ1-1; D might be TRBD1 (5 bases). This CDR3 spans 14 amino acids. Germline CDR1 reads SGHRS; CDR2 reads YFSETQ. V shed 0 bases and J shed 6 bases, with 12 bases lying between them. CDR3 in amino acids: CASSLGGSSAEAFF. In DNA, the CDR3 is TGCGCCAGCAGCTTGGGGGGGTCCAGCGCTGAAGCTTTCTTT.

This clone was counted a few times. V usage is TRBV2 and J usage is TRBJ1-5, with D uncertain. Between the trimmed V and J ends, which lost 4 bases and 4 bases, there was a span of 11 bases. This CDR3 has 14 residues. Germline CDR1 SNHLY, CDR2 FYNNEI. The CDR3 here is CASSVPSSNQPQHF. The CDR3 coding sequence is TGTGCCAGCAGTGTCCCCAGTTCAAATCAGCCCCAGCATTTT.

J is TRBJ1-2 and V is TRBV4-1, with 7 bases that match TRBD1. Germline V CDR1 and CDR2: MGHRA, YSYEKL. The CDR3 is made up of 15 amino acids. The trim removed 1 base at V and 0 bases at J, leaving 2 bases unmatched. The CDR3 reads CASSQGQGANYGYTF. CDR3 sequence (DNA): TGCGCCAGCAGCCAAGGACAGGGAGCTAACTATGGCTACACCTTC.

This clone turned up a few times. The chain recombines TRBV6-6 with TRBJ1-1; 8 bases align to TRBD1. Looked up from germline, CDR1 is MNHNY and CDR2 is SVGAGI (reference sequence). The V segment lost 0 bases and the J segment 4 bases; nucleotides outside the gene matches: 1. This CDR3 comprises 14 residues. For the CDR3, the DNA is TGTGCCAGCAGTTACTCCCAGGGGGCCACTGAAGCTTTCTTT. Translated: CASSYSQGATEAFF.

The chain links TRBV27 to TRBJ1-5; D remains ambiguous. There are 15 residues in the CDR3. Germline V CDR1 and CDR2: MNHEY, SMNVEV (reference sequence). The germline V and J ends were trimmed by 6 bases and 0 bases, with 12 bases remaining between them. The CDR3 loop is CASSKIQFSNQPQHF. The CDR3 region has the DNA TGTGCCAGCAGCAAAATACAGTTTAGCAATCAGCCCCAGCATTTT.

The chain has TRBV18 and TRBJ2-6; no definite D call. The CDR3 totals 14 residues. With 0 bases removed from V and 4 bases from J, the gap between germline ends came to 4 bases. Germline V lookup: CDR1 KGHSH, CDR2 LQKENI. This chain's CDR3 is CASSPPSGANVLTF. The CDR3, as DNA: TGTGCCAGCTCACCACCGTCCGGGGCCAACGTCCTGACTTTC.

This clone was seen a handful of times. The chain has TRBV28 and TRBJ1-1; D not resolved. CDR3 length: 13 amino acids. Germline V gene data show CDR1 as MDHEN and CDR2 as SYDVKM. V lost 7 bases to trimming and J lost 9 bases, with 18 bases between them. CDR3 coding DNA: TGTGCCAGCACCCTTGGGGTTCGCGGCAAAGCTTTCTTT. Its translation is CASTLGVRGKAFF.

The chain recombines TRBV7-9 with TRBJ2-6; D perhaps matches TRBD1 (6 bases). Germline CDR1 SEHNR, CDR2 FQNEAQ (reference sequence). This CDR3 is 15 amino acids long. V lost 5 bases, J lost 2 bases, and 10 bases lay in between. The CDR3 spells CASSPGVPGANVLTF. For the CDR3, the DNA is TGTGCCAGCAGCCCAGGGGTACCTGGGGCCAACGTCCTGACTTTC.

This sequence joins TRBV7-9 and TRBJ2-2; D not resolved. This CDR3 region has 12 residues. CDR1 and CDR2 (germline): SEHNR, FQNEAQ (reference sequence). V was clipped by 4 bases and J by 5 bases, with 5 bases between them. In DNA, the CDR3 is TGTGCCAGCAGCTACACTACCGGGGAGCTGTTTTTT. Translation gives CASSYTTGELFF.

The CDR3: CASSKSSAYNEQFF. The CDR3 nucleotides are TGTGCCAGCAGCAAATCGAGCGCCTACAATGAGCAGTTCTTC. The rearrangement links TRBV21-1 to TRBJ2-1; the table gives TRBD2 as D, unverified against the DNA. TRBV21-1 is listed as a pseudogene. The CDR3 is made up of 14 amino acids.

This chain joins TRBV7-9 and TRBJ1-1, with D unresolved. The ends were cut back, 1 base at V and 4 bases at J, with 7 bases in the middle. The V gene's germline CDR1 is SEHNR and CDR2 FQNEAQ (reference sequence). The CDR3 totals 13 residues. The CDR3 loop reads CASSLVGITEAFF. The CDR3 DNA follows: TGTGCCAGCAGCTTAGTCGGTATCACTGAAGCTTTCTTT.

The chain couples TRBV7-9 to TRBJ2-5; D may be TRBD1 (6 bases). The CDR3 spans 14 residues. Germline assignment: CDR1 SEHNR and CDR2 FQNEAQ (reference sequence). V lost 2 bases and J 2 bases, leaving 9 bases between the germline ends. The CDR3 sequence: CASSLTGSQETQYF. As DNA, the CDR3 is TGTGCCAGCAGCTTAACAGGGTCGCAAGAGACCCAGTACTTC.